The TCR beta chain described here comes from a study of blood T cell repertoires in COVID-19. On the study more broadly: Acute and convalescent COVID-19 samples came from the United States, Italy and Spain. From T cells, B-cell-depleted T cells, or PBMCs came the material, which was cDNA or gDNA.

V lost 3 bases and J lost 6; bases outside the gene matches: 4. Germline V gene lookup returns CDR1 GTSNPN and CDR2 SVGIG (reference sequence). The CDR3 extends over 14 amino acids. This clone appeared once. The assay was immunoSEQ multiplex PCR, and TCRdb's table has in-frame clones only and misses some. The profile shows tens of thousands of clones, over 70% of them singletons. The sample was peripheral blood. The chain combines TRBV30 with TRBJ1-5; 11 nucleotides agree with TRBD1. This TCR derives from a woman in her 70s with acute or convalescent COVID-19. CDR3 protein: CAWSGQGAGQPQHF. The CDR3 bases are TGTGCCTGGAGCGGACAGGGGGCGGGTCAGCCCCAGCATTTT.